This T cell receptor (beta chain) originates from a study of persistence of HIV-infected CD4 T cells. Trimming cost V 6 bases and J 3 bases, with 6 bases left between them. This CDR3 has 12 residues. Germline V gene lookup returns CDR1 SGHRS and CDR2 YFSETQ. Regarding this clone: What it recognizes is unknown.

Sequencing used immunoSEQ version 4 in survey mode. Assay: immunoSEQ multiplex PCR; the TCRdb copy retains only in-frame clones and omits some. This table has tens of thousands of clones, over 60% appearing once. An overlapping HIV-1 Gag peptide pool stimulated these cells at 1 ug/peptide/mL. CD40L-negative CD69-negative CD45RO-high memory CD4+ T cells were sorted as populations depleted of antigen-responding cells. This receptor was identified in an adult man with HIV who was CMV-seropositive. The source material was CD4+ T cells sorted from PBMCs after roughly 18-hour stimulation, sampled from a patient who received antiretroviral therapy. The gene calls are TRBV5-1 and TRBJ2-2; D is ambiguous. CDR3 nucleotide sequence: TGCGCCAGCACAAGGGACACCGGGGAGCTGTTTTTT. This encodes CASTRDTGELFF.